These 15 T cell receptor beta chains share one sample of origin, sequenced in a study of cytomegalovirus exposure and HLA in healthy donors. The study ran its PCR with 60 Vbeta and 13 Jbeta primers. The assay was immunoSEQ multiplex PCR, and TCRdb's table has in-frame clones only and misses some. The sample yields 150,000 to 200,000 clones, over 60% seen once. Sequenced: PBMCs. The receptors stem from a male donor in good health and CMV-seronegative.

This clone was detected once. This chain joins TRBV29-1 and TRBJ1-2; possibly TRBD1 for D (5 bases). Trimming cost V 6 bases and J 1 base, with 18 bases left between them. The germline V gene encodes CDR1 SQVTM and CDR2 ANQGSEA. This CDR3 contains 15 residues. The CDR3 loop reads CSVRGAGGLNYGYTF. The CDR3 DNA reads TGCAGCGTACGGGGAGCTGGGGGACTTAACTATGGCTACACCTTC.

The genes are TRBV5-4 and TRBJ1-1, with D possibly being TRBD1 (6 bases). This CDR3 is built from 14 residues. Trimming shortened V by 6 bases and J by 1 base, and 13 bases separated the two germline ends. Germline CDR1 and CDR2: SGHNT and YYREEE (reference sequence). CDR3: CASTPTGGNTEAFF. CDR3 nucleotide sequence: TGTGCCAGCACCCCGACAGGAGGGAACACTGAAGCTTTCTTT.

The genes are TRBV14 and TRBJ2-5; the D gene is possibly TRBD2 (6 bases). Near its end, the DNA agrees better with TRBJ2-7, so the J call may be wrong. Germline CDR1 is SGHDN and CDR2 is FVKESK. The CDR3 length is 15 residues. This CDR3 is CASSAGRSLSYEQYF. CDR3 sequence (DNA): TGTGCCAGCAGCGCGGGACGTAGCCTTTCCTACGAGCAGTACTTC.

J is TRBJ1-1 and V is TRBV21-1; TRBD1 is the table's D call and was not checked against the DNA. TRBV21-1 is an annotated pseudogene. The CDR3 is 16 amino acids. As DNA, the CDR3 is TGTGCCAGCAGCATGAACCAGGGGGCGCCGACCACTGAAGCTTTCTTT. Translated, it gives CASSMNQGAPTTEAFF.

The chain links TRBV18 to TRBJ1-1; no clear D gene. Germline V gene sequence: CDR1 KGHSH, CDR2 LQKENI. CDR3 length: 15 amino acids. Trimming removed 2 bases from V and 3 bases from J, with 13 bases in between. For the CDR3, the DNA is TGTGCCAGCTCACCAGAGGCAGCGACCTACACTGAAGCTTTCTTT. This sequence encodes CASSPEAATYTEAFF.

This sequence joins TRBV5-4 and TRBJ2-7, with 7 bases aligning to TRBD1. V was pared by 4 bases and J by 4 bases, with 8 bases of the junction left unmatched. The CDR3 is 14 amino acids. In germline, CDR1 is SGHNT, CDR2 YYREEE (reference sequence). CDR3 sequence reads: CASSIRDSHYEQYF. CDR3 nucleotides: TGTGCCAGCAGCATCCGGGACAGTCATTACGAGCAGTACTTC.

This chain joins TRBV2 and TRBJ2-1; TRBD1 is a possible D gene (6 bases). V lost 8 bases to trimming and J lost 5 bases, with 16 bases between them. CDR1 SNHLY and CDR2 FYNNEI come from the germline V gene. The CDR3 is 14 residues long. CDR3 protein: CASQQGYQNNEQFF. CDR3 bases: TGTGCCAGCCAACAGGGATACCAAAACAATGAGCAGTTCTTC. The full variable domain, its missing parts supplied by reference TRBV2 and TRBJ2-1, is EPEVTQTPSHQVTQMGQEVILRCVPISNHLYFYWYRQILGQKVEFLVSFYNNEISEKSEIFDDQFSVERPDGSNFTLKIRSTKLEDSAMYFCASQQGYQNNEQFFGPGTRLTVL.

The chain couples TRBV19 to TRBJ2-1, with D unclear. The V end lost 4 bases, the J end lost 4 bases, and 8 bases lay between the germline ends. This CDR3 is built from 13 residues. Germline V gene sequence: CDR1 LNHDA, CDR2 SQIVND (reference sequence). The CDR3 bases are TGTGCCAGTAGTACGTTATTGTACAATGAGCAGTTCTTC. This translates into CASSTLLYNEQFF.

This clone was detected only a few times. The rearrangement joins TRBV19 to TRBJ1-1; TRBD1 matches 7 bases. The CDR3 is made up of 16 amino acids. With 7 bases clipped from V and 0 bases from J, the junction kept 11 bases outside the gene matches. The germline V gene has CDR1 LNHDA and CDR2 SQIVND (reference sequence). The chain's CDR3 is CASNRPGTVMNTEAFF. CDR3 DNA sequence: TGTGCCAGTAATCGTCCCGGGACAGTCATGAACACTGAAGCTTTCTTT.

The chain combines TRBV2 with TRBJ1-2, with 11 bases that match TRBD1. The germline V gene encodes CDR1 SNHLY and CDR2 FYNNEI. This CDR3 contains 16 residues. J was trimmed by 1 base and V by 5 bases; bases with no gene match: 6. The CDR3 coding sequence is TGTGCCAGCAGTAAAGGACAGGGGGCTGGTAACTATGGCTACACCTTC. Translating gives CASSKGQGAGNYGYTF.

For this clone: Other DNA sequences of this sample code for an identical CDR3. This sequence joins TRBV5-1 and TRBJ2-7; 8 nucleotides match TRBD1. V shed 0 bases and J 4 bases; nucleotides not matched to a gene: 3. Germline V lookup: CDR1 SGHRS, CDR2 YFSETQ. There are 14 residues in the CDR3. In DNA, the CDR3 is TGCGCCAGCAGCTTGGGGACAGGGACGTACGAGCAGTACTTC. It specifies CASSLGTGTYEQYF.

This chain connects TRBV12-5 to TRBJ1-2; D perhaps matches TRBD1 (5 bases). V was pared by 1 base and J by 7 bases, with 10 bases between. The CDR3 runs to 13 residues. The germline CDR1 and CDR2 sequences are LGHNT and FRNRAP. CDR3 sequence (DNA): TGTGCTAGTGGTTTGGCGACAGCCGGTGGCTACACCTTC. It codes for CASGLATAGGYTF.

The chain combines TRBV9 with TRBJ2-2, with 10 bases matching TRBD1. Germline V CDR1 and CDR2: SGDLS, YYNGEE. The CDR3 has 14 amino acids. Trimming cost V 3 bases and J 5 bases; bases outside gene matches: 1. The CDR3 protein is CASSGGQGTGELFF. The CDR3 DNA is TGTGCCAGCAGCGGGGGACAGGGGACCGGGGAGCTGTTTTTT.

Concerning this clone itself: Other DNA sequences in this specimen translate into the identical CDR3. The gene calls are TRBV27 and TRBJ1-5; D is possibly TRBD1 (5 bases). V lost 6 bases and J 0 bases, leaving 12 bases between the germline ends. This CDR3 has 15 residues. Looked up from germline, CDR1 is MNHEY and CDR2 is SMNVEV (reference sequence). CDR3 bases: TGTGCCAGCAGCGGCGGGGCGCATAGCAATCAGCCCCAGCATTTT. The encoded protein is CASSGGAHSNQPQHF.

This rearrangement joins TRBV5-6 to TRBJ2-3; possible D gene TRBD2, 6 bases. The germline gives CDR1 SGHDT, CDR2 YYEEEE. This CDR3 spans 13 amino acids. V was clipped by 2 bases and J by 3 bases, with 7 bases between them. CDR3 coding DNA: TGTGCCAGCAGCTTCGGGAGAACAGATACGCAGTATTTT. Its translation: CASSFGRTDTQYF. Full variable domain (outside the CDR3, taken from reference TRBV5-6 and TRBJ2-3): DAGVTQSPTHLIKTRGQQVTLRCSPKSGHDTVSWYQQALGQGPQFIFQYYEEEERQRGNFPDRFSGHQFPNYSSELNVNALLLGDSALYLCASSFGRTDTQYFGPGTRLTVL.